This TCR beta chain was profiled in a study of blood T cell repertoires in COVID-19. About the research overall: Donors in the United States, Italy and Spain gave samples during acute or convalescent COVID-19. Nucleic acid was either cDNA or gDNA, and it came from T cells, B-cell-depleted T cells, or PBMCs.

As originally analysed: Amplifying reference gene primers gave estimates of nucleated cell counts. The repertoire was sequenced with immunoSEQ multiplex PCR; TCRdb's copy has only in-frame clones and lacks some. V and J calls and clone size are as listed in that table; D and trimming were resolved from the DNA. The sample shows 250,000 to 350,000 clones, about 85% of them seen only once. The CDR3 has 14 amino acids. V was clipped by 0 bases and J by 4 bases, with 9 bases between them. The germline CDR1 and CDR2 sequences are MNHEY and SVGEGT. Patients of the Seattle cohort, enrolled during active infection, were followed longitudinally.

This chain connects TRBV6-2 or TRBV6-3 to TRBJ1-2; D ambiguous. The sample consisted of peripheral blood. This clonotype was obtained from a human donor with COVID-19, enrolled during active disease. The donor label of this sample is uncertain. The DNA of the CDR3 is TGTGCCAGCAGTTACTCGTTACCAGTCTATGGCTACACCTTC. Translating gives CASSYSLPVYGYTF.